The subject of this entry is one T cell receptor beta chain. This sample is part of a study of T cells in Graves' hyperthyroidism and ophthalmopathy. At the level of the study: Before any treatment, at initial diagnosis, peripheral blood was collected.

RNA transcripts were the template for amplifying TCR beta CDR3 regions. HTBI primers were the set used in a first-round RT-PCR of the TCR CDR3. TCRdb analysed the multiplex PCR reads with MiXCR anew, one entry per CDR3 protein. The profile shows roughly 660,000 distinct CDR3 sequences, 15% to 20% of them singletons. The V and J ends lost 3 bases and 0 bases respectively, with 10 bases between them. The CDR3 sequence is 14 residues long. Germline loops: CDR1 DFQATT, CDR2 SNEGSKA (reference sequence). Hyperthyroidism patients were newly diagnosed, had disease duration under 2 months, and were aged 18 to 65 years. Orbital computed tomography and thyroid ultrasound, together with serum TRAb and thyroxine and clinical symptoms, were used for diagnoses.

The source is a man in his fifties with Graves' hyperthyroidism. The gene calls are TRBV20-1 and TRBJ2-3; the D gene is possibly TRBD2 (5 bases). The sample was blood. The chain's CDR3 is CSASIASSTDTQYF. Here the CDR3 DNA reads TGCAGTGCTAGTATAGCGTCTAGCACAGATACGCAGTATTTT.